These 29 T cell receptor beta chains share one sample of origin, sequenced in a study of blood T cell repertoires in COVID-19. Data came from immunoSEQ multiplex PCR; TCRdb stores just in-frame clones and leaves some out. This sample carries some 290,000 clones, around 90% of them seen once, and the ten largest clones take 2% to 2.5%. The sequencing sample was made of peripheral blood. The receptors derive from a woman aged 50 to 60 who had recovered from COVID-19.

The chain joins TRBV6-4 to TRBJ2-1, with 7 bases lining up with TRBD1. The CDR3 runs to 15 residues. Trimming removed 2 bases from V and 4 bases from J; junction bases left unmatched: 5. CDR1 MRHNA and CDR2 SNTAGT come from the germline V gene. The CDR3 sequence: CASSDRTGRYNEQFF. The CDR3 DNA reads TGTGCCAGCAGTGACAGGACAGGAAGGTACAATGAGCAGTTCTTC.

J is TRBJ1-1 and V is TRBV12-3 or TRBV12-4; TRBD1 might be the D (5 bases). With 3 bases removed from V and 7 bases from J, the gap between germline ends came to 12 bases. CDR3 length: 13 residues. The CDR3 protein is CASSFAGLGEAFF. The CDR3 DNA is TGTGCCAGCAGTTTTGCAGGGTTAGGTGAAGCTTTCTTT.

This chain joins TRBV6-5 and TRBJ2-5; possible D gene TRBD2, 6 bases. V lost 2 bases to trimming and J lost 4 bases, with 11 bases between them. CDR1 and CDR2 from the germline V gene are MNHEY and SVGAGI. The CDR3 spans 14 residues. Here the CDR3 reads CASSYGLARETQYF. For the CDR3, the DNA is TGTGCCAGCAGTTACGGGCTAGCGAGAGAGACCCAGTACTTC.

The CDR3 sequence is CASRAGTGNTIYF. CDR3 in DNA: TGTGCCAGCCGGGCCGGGACAGGAAACACCATATATTTT. The chain combines TRBV9 with TRBJ1-3, with D possibly TRBD1 on 6 matching bases. Trimming cost V 7 bases and J 4 bases, with 12 bases left between them. The CDR3 has 13 residues. Germline lookup yields CDR1 SGDLS and CDR2 YYNGEE. The whole variable domain, filled in from reference TRBV9 and TRBJ1-3, reads DSGVTQTPKHLITATGQRVTLRCSPRSGDLSVYWYQQSLDQGLQFLIQYYNGEERAKGNILERFSAQQFPDLHSELNLSSLELGDSALYFCASRAGTGNTIYFGEGSWLTVV.

This clone appeared a few times. The chain is built from TRBV7-2 and TRBJ2-3; TRBD2 aligns across 10 bases. This CDR3 has 16 amino acids. From germline, CDR1 is SGHTA and CDR2 FQGNSA. The junction had 8 bases not matched to a gene; V was cut back by 2 bases and J by 6 bases. The CDR3 protein is CASSLFSGGLADTQYF. CDR3 nucleotides: TGTGCCAGCAGCTTATTTAGCGGGGGGCTCGCGGATACGCAGTATTTT.

The J gene is TRBJ2-3, the V gene TRBV19, with 8 bases that match TRBD2. Germline values: CDR1 LNHDA, CDR2 SQIVND (reference sequence). The V gene end was trimmed by 6 bases and the J gene end by 1 base; junction bases not matched to a gene: 3. CDR3 length: 14 residues. The CDR3 loop reads CASRSSGGTDTQYF. CDR3 DNA: TGTGCCAGTAGGAGTAGCGGGGGCACAGATACGCAGTATTTT.

The chain links TRBV9 to TRBJ2-1; 10 bases are shared with TRBD2. Per the germline V gene, CDR1 is SGDLS and CDR2 is YYNGEE. This CDR3 contains 15 residues. With V trimmed by 3 bases and J by 5 bases, 5 bases remained unmatched. This chain's CDR3 is CASSERLAGHNEQFF. The CDR3, as DNA: TGTGCCAGCAGCGAACGACTAGCGGGTCACAATGAGCAGTTCTTC.

The chain couples TRBV5-1 to TRBJ2-5; 10 nucleotides agree with TRBD1. CDR1 and CDR2 from the germline V gene are SGHRS and YFSETQ. The CDR3 is made up of 15 amino acids. V gave up 3 bases and J gave up 5 bases; unmatched junction bases: 7. The CDR3 DNA is TGCGCCAGCAGCTCACCGACAGGGGGCAGGGAGACCCAGTACTTC. This translates into CASSSPTGGRETQYF.

The chain couples TRBV7-9 to TRBJ2-3; 8 bases fit TRBD2. J lost 4 bases, V lost 5 bases, and 2 bases had no gene match. The CDR3 loop spans 13 amino acids. Germline CDR1 SEHNR, CDR2 FQNEAQ (reference sequence). CDR3 residues: CASSPTSADTQYF. The CDR3 region has the DNA TGTGCCAGCAGCCCGACTAGCGCAGATACGCAGTATTTT. The whole variable domain, filled in from reference TRBV7-9 and TRBJ2-3, reads DTGVSQNPRHKITKRGQNVTFRCDPISEHNRLYWYRQTLGQGPEFLTYFQNEAQLEKSRLLSDRFSAERPKGSFSTLEIQRTEQGDSAMYLCASSPTSADTQYFGPGTRLTVL.

This clone was found once. The sample holds other DNA sequences that translate to the same CDR3. V usage is TRBV5-1 and J usage is TRBJ2-7; 11 bases map to TRBD1. The CDR3 covers 14 residues. Germline trimming cut 3 bases from V and 2 bases from J; bases unmatched to any gene: 1. CDR1 and CDR2 from the germline V gene are SGHRS and YFSETQ. The CDR3 nucleotides read TGCGCCAGCAGCTCGGGACAGGGGGCCTACGAGCAGTACTTC. Residues: CASSSGQGAYEQYF.

The chain employs TRBV19 and TRBJ1-2; D is perhaps TRBD1 (5 bases). The germline V gene has CDR1 LNHDA and CDR2 SQIVND (reference sequence). The length of the CDR3 is 15 residues. The V gene lost 3 bases and the J gene lost 1 base, with 12 bases spanning the gap. The CDR3 sequence is CASSIGGTFNYGYTF. The CDR3, as DNA: TGTGCCAGTAGTATCGGGGGGACGTTTAACTATGGCTACACCTTC.

J is TRBJ1-1 and V is TRBV5-1, with 9 bases fitting TRBD1. The CDR3 runs to 17 residues. CDR1 SGHRS and CDR2 YFSETQ come from the germline V gene. The V segment lost 1 base and the J segment 0 bases; nucleotides outside the gene matches: 7. The CDR3 here is CASSLTGGPRVNTEAFF. The CDR3 nucleotides read TGCGCCAGCAGCTTGACAGGGGGCCCGAGGGTGAACACTGAAGCTTTCTTT. Filled out from reference TRBV5-1 and TRBJ1-1, the complete variable domain reads KAGVTQTPRYLIKTRGQQVTLSCSPISGHRSVSWYQQTPGQGLQFLFEYFSETQRNKGNFPGRFSGRQFSNSRSEMNVSTLELGDSALYLCASSLTGGPRVNTEAFFGQGTRLTVV.

This chain uses TRBV18 with TRBJ2-7; 10 bases are a match to TRBD2. Germline V gene lookup returns CDR1 KGHSH and CDR2 LQKENI. The junction had 5 bases not matched to a gene; V was cut back by 6 bases and J by 3 bases. The CDR3 is 14 residues long. The CDR3 sequence is CASSLAGALYEQYF. In DNA form, the CDR3 reads TGTGCCAGCTCCCTAGCGGGAGCTCTCTACGAGCAGTACTTC.

This sequence joins TRBV6-5 and TRBJ1-2; D is perhaps TRBD1 (6 bases). The CDR3 runs 14 residues. Germline V gene lookup returns CDR1 MNHEY and CDR2 SVGAGI. Trimming shortened V by 5 bases and J by 8 bases, and 18 bases separated the two germline ends. CDR3 region: CASSPSRGVLGYTF. For the CDR3, the DNA is TGTGCCAGCAGTCCTTCCAGGGGTGTGCTGGGCTACACCTTC.

The V call is TRBV7-2, the J call TRBJ1-6; D might be TRBD1 (6 bases). With 3 bases removed from V and 7 bases from J, the gap between germline ends came to 13 bases. Germline V gene data show CDR1 as SGHTA and CDR2 as FQGNSA. The CDR3 is 15 amino acids. CDR3 residues: CASSLGGRGNSPLHF. The CDR3 DNA is TGTGCCAGCAGCTTGGGGGGGCGCGGGAATTCACCCCTCCACTTT.

The V call is TRBV7-2, the J call TRBJ2-1; 7 bases line up with TRBD2. CDR1 SGHTA and CDR2 FQGNSA come from the germline V gene. With V trimmed by 3 bases and J by 6 bases, 11 bases remained unmatched. The CDR3 is 16 residues long. CDR3 nucleotides: TGTGCCAGCAGCTTTGGAGCGGGGAGAGCCGTCAATGAGCAGTTCTTC. It yields the protein CASSFGAGRAVNEQFF.

The chain combines TRBV18 with TRBJ2-1; TRBD2 matches at 13 bases. CDR1 is KGHSH and CDR2 is LQKENI in the germline V gene. V lost 0 bases to trimming and J lost 4 bases; unmatched junction nucleotides: 3. The CDR3 sequence is 17 residues long. The CDR3 loop reads CASSPPTSGGSYNEQFF. DNA for the CDR3: TGTGCCAGCTCACCACCGACTAGCGGGGGGAGTTACAATGAGCAGTTCTTC.

In this sample, this clone turned up a few times. V gene TRBV7-2 combines with J gene TRBJ1-1; D unclear. CDR3 size: 13 residues. Between the trimmed V and J ends, which lost 3 bases and 5 bases, there was a span of 10 bases. The germline V gene encodes CDR1 SGHTA and CDR2 FQGNSA. The CDR3, as DNA: TGTGCCAGCAGCTTTGGTCAGTCAACTGAAGCTTTCTTT. Translating gives CASSFGQSTEAFF.

V and J are TRBV7-2 and TRBJ2-7; 11 nucleotides agree with TRBD2. The CDR3 is made up of 14 amino acids. Germline V gene lookup returns CDR1 SGHTA and CDR2 FQGNSA. The V gene end was trimmed by 5 bases and the J gene end by 6 bases; junction bases not matched to a gene: 6. The CDR3 is CASSELAGVPEQYF. CDR3 in DNA: TGTGCCAGCAGCGAACTAGCGGGAGTCCCCGAGCAGTACTTC.

This chain connects TRBV7-9 to TRBJ1-1; no firm D call. The CDR3 runs to 14 residues. Germline V gene lookup returns CDR1 SEHNR and CDR2 FQNEAQ (reference sequence). V lost 5 bases and J 1 base, leaving 11 bases between the germline ends. CDR3 bases: TGTGCCAGCAGCCGACGACTGGCGAACACTGAAGCTTTCTTT. Its protein product is CASSRRLANTEAFF.

The V call is TRBV24-1, the J call TRBJ2-3, with 8 bases aligning to TRBD2. The CDR3 is 18 residues long. V lost 0 bases, J lost 0 bases, and 7 bases stayed unmatched. The germline CDR1 and CDR2 sequences are KGHDR and SFDVKD. Here the CDR3 DNA reads TGTGCCACCAGTGATTTGCCAGCGGGAGAGACGAGCACAGATACGCAGTATTTT. Protein product: CATSDLPAGETSTDTQYF.

The chain carries TRBV6-5 and TRBJ1-5; D is undetermined. CDR3 length: 15 residues. The germline gives CDR1 MNHEY, CDR2 SVGAGI. The V and J ends lost 6 bases and 2 bases respectively, with 14 bases between them. CDR3 bases: TGTGCCAGCAGAACTAGGGCTTATGGCAATCAGCCCCAGCATTTT. The encoded protein is CASRTRAYGNQPQHF.

The J gene is TRBJ2-5, the V gene TRBV30; tentative D call: TRBD2 (5 bases). V gave up 4 bases and J gave up 1 base, with 13 bases separating them. Germline CDR1 reads GTSNPN; CDR2 reads SVGIG (reference sequence). CDR3 length: 14 amino acids. The CDR3: CAWNQRSSQETQYF. The CDR3 DNA sequence: TGTGCCTGGAACCAGCGGAGTTCCCAAGAGACCCAGTACTTC.

CDR3 protein: CASSYFQGRTGELFF. The CDR3 DNA follows: TGTGCCAGCAGTTACTTCCAGGGTAGGACCGGGGAGCTGTTTTTT. The chain recombines TRBV6-5 with TRBJ2-2, with a tentative D call TRBD1 (5 bases). The V gene lost 1 base and the J gene lost 5 bases, with 11 bases spanning the gap. The CDR3 is 15 residues long. CDR1 and CDR2 from the germline V gene are MNHEY and SVGAGI.

The CDR3 spells CAWSRGNHQPQHF. DNA of the CDR3: TGTGCCTGGAGCCGGGGGAATCATCAGCCCCAGCATTTT. This chain links TRBV30 with TRBJ1-5; a possible D gene is TRBD1 (5 bases). The V end was cut by 3 bases, the J end by 5 bases, with 11 bases between. CDR3 length: 13 residues. Germline V lookup: CDR1 GTSNPN, CDR2 SVGIG (reference sequence).

On this clone itself: Other DNA sequences in the same sample also yield this CDR3. This rearrangement joins TRBV29-1 to TRBJ1-1; 8 bases match TRBD1. V lost 4 bases and J lost 0; bases outside the gene matches: 1. Per germline, CDR1 SQVTM and CDR2 ANQGSEA. This CDR3 spans 13 amino acids. This CDR3 is CSVVRGLNTEAFF. CDR3 coding DNA: TGCAGCGTTGTCAGGGGGCTGAACACTGAAGCTTTCTTT.

The rearrangement uses TRBV7-2 and TRBJ2-5; 13 nucleotides agree with TRBD2. The CDR3 is 15 amino acids. V lost 5 bases and J lost 4; bases outside the gene matches: 4. Germline V lookup: CDR1 SGHTA, CDR2 FQGNSA. This chain's CDR3 is CASSILAGGVETQYF. Here the CDR3 DNA reads TGTGCCAGCAGCATACTAGCGGGGGGGGTAGAGACCCAGTACTTC.

The chain combines TRBV19 with TRBJ2-3; TRBD2 aligns across 7 bases. Trimming cost V 3 bases and J 4 bases; bases outside gene matches: 16. Germline lookup yields CDR1 LNHDA and CDR2 SQIVND (reference sequence). The CDR3 spans 18 residues. CDR3: CASSILLMSGILSDTQYF. CDR3 DNA: TGTGCCAGTAGTATCCTTCTAATGAGCGGGATCCTTTCAGATACGCAGTATTTT.

This CDR3 reads CASSQSVGGAGTDTQYF. DNA of the CDR3: TGTGCCAGCAGCCAATCGGTCGGGGGGGCCGGCACAGATACGCAGTATTTT. The chain couples TRBV3-1 (or the pseudogene TRBV3-2) to TRBJ2-3; TRBD2 matches 8 bases. The CDR3 has 17 amino acids. The junction had 8 bases not matched to a gene; V was cut back by 2 bases and J by 1 base. CDR1 LGHDT and CDR2 YNNKEL come from the germline V gene (reference sequence).